This TCR beta chain appears in the sequencing data of a study of CD8+ T cells in alopecia areata (dated by TCRdb to the late 2010s). Some background on the complete study: The treated patients, all with moderate-to-severe alopecia areata, were enrolled in an open-label pilot trial of oral tofacitinib given at 5 to 10 mg twice daily. Patients received tofacitinib for 6 to 18 months and were then followed off drug for 6 months to check for delayed response and recurrence. High-throughput TCRbeta sequencing was used to examine T cell clonal expansion in alopecia areata in both the C3H/HeJ mouse model and human patients. On the human side, TCRbeta sequencing was run on scalp tissue and on sorted CD4+ and CD8+ peripheral blood T cells from healthy controls and from alopecia areata patients with either patchy or totalis/universalis disease. Patients on tofacitinib were biopsied at baseline and after 4 and 24 weeks of treatment, and several of the patients also had a later scalp biopsy. Scalp clonality was compared across normal scalp (n=4), patchy alopecia areata scalp (n=8), and alopecia totalis/universalis scalp (n=8). RNA was obtained with the PAXgene miRNA kit for fixed scalp, the miRNeasy kit for PBMCs, and the RNeasy kit for mouse skin. TCRbeta CDR3 regions were amplified by immunoSEQ multiplex PCR using 35 Vbeta forward and 13 Jbeta reverse primers.

The time point label, read with the paper, signifies: baseline before oral tofacitinib. Lesional scalp punch biopsies and peripheral blood were collected from alopecia areata patients. PBMCs were isolated by density centrifugation and stained for CD3, CD4 and CD8, and CD4+ and CD8+ T cells were sorted on a FACSAria. The paper as a whole reports these results and caveats: Compared with normal scalp, lesional scalp, particularly in alopecia totalis/universalis, had higher clonality and more expanded CD8+ clones, which suggests antigenic drive. Shared TCR sequences between patients were less evident than in mice, which may be partly attributable to HLA diversity in the patient population. Scalp TCR repertoire analysis is complicated because resident alphabeta T cells in normal human skin are also sequenced, whereas mouse skin is dominated by gammadelta T cells.

To prepare the library, the immunoSEQ multiplex PCR assay was applied. To provide template for TCR sequencing, every sample had RNA extracted and reverse transcribed into cDNA. SuperScript III was used for first-strand cDNA synthesis, primed with a 2:1 mix of oligo-dT and random hexamers. A synthetic immune receptor repertoire was used to assess amplification bias, and residual bias was removed computationally. The authors processed their data as follows. Raw reads were preprocessed to remove errors, and CDR3 was defined by IMGT conventions from the conserved cysteine to phenylalanine. Clonality was calculated as 1 minus Shannon entropy normalized by log2 of the number of productive unique TCRs. Whether scalp clones were CD4 or CD8 was inferred by matching scalp TCRbeta sequences against CD4 and CD8 repertoires sorted from blood. As stored in TCRdb, this immuneACCESS dataset retains in-frame rearrangements with V and J assigned. A fraction of the clones does not appear; measured against another copy, unresolved V genes explain less than half of the discrepancy, and the remainder lacks a known reason. For V, J and clone size, that table is used; D and trimming come from the DNA. Present in this sample are 150,000 to 200,000 clones, just under 60% of which were seen just once. Of the sample, roughly 14% is held by the ten largest clones.

A remark on this clone: No antigen is known for it. No base qualities exist here, and no much larger clone lies one base off it.

The specimen was CD4+ T cells sorted from blood, collected at week 0. The TCR comes from a human donor with alopecia areata.

The DNA sequence is TGCGCCAGCAGCCAAGCGCAGACTAGCCCGTCAGATACGCAGTATTTT. The translation is CASSQAQTSPSDTQYF. The rearrangement combines TRBV4-1 with TRBJ2-3; 7 bases in the junction line up with TRBD2. Measured from the cysteine to the phenylalanine, the CDR3 is 16 residues long. Only the CDR3 portion is preserved as DNA: 48 bases, with reading frame beginning at the first base. Taken from the germline V gene, the CDR1 and CDR2 loops are MGHRA and YSYEKL. V ends up 1 base short and J 4 bases short, with an unmatched junction base count of 8.